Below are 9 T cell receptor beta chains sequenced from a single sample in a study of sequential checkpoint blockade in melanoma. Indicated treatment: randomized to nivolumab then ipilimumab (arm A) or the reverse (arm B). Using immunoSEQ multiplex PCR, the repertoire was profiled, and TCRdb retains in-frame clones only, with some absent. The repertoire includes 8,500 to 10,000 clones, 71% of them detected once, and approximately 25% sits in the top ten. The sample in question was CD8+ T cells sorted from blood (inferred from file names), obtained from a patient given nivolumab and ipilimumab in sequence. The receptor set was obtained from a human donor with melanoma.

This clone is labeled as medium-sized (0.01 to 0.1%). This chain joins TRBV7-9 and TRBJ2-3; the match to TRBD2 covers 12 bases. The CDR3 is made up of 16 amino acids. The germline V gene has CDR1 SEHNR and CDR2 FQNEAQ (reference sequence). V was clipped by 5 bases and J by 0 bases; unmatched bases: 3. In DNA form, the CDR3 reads TGTGCCAGCAGCATCACTAGCGGGGGGAGCACAGATACGCAGTATTTT. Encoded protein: CASSITSGGSTDTQYF.

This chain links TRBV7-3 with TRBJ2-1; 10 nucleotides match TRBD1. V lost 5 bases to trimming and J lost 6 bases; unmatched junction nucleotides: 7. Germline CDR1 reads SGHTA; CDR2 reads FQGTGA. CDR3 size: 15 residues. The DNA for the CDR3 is TGTGCCAGCAGCCTTCCGGGACAGGGGCTCAATGAGCAGTTCTTC. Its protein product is CASSLPGQGLNEQFF.

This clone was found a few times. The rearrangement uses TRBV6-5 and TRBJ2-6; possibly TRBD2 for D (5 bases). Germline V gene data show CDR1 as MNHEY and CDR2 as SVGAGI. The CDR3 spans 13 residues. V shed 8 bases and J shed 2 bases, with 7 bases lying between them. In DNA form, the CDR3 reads TGTGCCAGCGCAGCGGCTGGGGCCAACGTCCTGACTTTC. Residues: CASAAAGANVLTF.

The CDR3 DNA follows: TGTGCCAGCAGCGTAGGAGGGGAGGGGATGAACACTGAAGCTTTCTTT. This sequence encodes CASSVGGEGMNTEAFF. The chain combines TRBV9 with TRBJ1-1, with D possibly matching TRBD1 (5 bases). The CDR3 sequence is 16 residues long. Trimming removed 0 bases at V and 0 bases at J, with 12 bases between. Germline CDR1 is SGDLS and CDR2 is YYNGEE.

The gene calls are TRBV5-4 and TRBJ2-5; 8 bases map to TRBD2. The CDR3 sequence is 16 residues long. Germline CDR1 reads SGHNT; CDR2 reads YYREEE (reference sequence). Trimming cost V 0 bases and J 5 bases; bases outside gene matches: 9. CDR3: CASSLGLAGSLETQYF. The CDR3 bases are TGTGCCAGCAGCTTGGGGCTAGCGGGCTCTTTGGAGACCCAGTACTTC.

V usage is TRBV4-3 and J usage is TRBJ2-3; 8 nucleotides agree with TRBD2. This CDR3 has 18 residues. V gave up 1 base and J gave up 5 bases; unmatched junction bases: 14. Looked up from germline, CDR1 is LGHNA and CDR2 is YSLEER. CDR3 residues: CASSQVGPARLAGDTQYF. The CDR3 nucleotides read TGCGCCAGCAGCCAAGTGGGGCCCGCTAGGCTAGCGGGAGATACGCAGTATTTT.

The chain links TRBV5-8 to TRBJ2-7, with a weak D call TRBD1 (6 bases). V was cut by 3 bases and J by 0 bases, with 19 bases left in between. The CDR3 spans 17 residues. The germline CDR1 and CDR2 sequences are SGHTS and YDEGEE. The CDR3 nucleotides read TGTGCCAGCAGCTCCCTATTCCGGGACACGAGCTCCTACGAGCAGTACTTC. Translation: CASSSLFRDTSSYEQYF.

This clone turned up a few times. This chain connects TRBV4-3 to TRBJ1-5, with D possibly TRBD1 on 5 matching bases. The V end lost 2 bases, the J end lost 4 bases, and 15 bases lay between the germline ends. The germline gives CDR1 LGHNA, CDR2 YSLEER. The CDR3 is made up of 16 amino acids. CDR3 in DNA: TGCGCCAGCAGCCAATCCTCCGGGACTCATAATCAGCCCCAGCATTTT. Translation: CASSQSSGTHNQPQHF.

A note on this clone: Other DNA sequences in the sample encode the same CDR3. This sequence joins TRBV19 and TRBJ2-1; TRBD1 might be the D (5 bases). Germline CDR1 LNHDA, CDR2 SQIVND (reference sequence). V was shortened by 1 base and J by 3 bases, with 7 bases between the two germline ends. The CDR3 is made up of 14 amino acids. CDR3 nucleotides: TGTGCCAGTAGTATAGGGGGCGACTACAATGAGCAGTTCTTC. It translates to CASSIGGDYNEQFF. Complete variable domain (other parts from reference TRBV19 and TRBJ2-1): DGGITQSPKYLFRKEGQNVTLSCEQNLNHDAMYWYRQDPGQGLRLIYYSQIVNDFQKGDIAEGYSVSREKKESFPLTVTSAQKNPTAFYLCASSIGGDYNEQFFGPGTRLTVL.